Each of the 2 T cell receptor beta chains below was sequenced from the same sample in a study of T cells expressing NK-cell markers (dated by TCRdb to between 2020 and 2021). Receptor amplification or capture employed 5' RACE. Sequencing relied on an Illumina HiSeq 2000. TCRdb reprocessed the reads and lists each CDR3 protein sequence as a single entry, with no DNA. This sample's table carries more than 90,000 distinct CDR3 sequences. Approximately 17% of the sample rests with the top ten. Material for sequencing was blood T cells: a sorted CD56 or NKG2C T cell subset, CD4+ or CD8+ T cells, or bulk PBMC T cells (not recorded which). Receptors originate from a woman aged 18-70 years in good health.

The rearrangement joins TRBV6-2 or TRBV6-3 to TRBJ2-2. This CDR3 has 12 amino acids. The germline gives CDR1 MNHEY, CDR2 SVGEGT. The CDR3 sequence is CASSYLTGELFF.

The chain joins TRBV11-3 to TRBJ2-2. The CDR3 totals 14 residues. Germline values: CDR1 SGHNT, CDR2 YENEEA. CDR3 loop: CASSPQRITGELFF.